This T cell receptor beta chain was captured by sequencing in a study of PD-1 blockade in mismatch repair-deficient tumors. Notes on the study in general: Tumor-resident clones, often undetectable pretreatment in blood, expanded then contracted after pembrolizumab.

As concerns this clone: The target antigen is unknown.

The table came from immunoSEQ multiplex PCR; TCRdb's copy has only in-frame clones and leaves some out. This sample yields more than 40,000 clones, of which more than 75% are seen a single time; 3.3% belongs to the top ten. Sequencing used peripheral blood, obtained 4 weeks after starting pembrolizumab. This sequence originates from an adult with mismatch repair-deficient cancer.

The CDR3 loop is CASSPGLVHYNEQFF. The CDR3 nucleotides read TGTGCCAGCTCACCCGGACTAGTACACTACAATGAGCAGTTCTTC. The chain combines TRBV18 with TRBJ2-1; 7 bases fit TRBD2. The CDR3 loop spans 15 amino acids. Germline values: CDR1 KGHSH, CDR2 LQKENI. J lost 3 bases, V lost 3 bases, and 5 bases had no gene match.